The rows below give T cell receptor beta chains drawn from one sample of a study of cytomegalovirus exposure and HLA in healthy donors. TCRdb keeps only in-frame clones here, not all; method: immunoSEQ multiplex PCR. In all, the sample yields over 75,000 clones. The specimen was PBMCs. These receptor sequences come from a middle-aged man in good health and CMV-seronegative. Each CDR3 is given with its conserved first and last residue. The D gene is left open where the match is weak.

d_call	v_call	j_call	cdr3_aa	cdr3_nt
TRBD2	TRBV10-2	TRBJ2-7	CASSRSGGASSYEQYF	TGCGCCAGCAGTAGGAGCGGGGGGGCCTCTTCCTACGAGCAGTACTTC
-	TRBV6-5	TRBJ1-2	CASGSGTSGSSGYTF	TGTGCCAGCGGAAGCGGGACTTCGGGGTCATCCGGCTACACCTTC
TRBD2	TRBV7-3	TRBJ2-1	CASSRGDYNEQFF	TGTGCCAGCAGCCGGGGGGACTACAATGAGCAGTTCTTC
-	TRBV28	TRBJ1-2	CASRAYSTGYTF	TGTGCCAGCAGAGCTTACAGTACTGGCTACACCTTC
-	TRBV28	TRBJ2-5	CASSGGGTNQETQYF	TGTGCCAGCTCCGGTGGAGGGACGAATCAAGAGACCCAGTACTTC
-	TRBV5-1	TRBJ2-5	CASSSRDTSSRTQYF	TGCGCCAGCAGCTCCCGGGACACCTCCTCGAGGACCCAGTACTTC
TRBD1	TRBV10-3	TRBJ1-2	CAISGPGTGLDGYTF	TGTGCCATCAGCGGACCCGGGACAGGACTCGATGGCTACACCTTC
TRBD1	TRBV6-6	TRBJ1-2	CASRATGGIEGYTF	TGTGCCAGCAGAGCGACAGGGGGCATAGAGGGCTACACCTTC
TRBD1	TRBV6-6	TRBJ2-3	CASSTRTGGPDTQYF	TGTGCCAGCAGTACCCGGACAGGGGGACCAGATACGCAGTATTTT
-	TRBV5-4	TRBJ2-3	CASSLASGGPDTQYF	TGTGCCAGCAGCTTGGCATCCGGGGGGCCAGATACGCAGTATTTT
TRBD1	TRBV11-2	TRBJ2-3	CASSLFTSGGPPTDTQYF	TGTGCCAGCAGCTTATTTACGTCAGGGGGCCCCCCCACAGATACGCAGTATTTT
TRBD2	TRBV28	TRBJ2-7	CASSSGGIGYEQYF	TGTGCCAGCAGCTCGGGGGGTATCGGCTACGAGCAGTACTTC
-	TRBV6-5	TRBJ2-7	CASRFETGYEQYF	TGTGCCAGCAGATTCGAAACGGGATACGAGCAGTACTTC
TRBD1	TRBV19	TRBJ2-5	CASSIEPQGAIETQYF	TGTGCCAGTAGTATAGAGCCACAGGGGGCAATAGAGACCCAGTACTTC
-	TRBV27	TRBJ1-5	CASSYDSFNQPQHF	TGTGCCAGCAGTTACGACAGCTTCAATCAGCCCCAGCATTTT
TRBD2	TRBV5-6	TRBJ2-7	CASSGGASYEQYF	TGTGCCAGTAGCGGGGGGGCAAGCTACGAGCAGTACTTC
-	TRBV5-4	TRBJ1-4	CASSLARQNEKLFF	TGTGCCAGCAGCTTGGCCCGACAAAATGAAAAACTGTTTTTT
TRBD1	TRBV28	TRBJ1-5	CASRPGQGINQPQHF	TGTGCCAGCAGACCGGGACAGGGCATCAATCAGCCCCAGCATTTT
TRBD1	TRBV4-3	TRBJ2-3	CASSRGQGYTDTQYF	TGCGCCAGCAGCCGAGGACAGGGGTACACAGATACGCAGTATTTT
TRBD1	TRBV5-8	TRBJ2-5	CASSLAGTGAEETQYF	TGTGCCAGCAGCTTGGCCGGGACAGGGGCGGAAGAGACCCAGTACTTC
-	TRBV2	TRBJ2-1	CASSAMAGLNEQFF	TGTGCCAGCAGTGCGATGGCAGGGTTGAATGAGCAGTTCTTC
-	TRBV5-1	TRBJ1-1	CASSFSRGRNTEAFF	TGCGCCAGCAGCTTTTCCAGGGGAAGGAACACTGAAGCTTTCTTT
TRBD1	TRBV10-1	TRBJ1-2	CASSFHFDRVYGYTF	TGCGCCAGCAGTTTCCATTTCGACAGGGTCTATGGCTATACCTTC
-	TRBV28	TRBJ2-1	CASSFQDYSDNEQFF	TGTGCCAGCAGTTTTCAGGACTACTCCGACAATGAGCAGTTCTTC
TRBD1	TRBV7-2	TRBJ1-1	CASSLGQGMNTEAFF	TGTGCCAGCAGCTTAGGACAGGGAATGAACACTGAAGCTTTCTTT
-	TRBV15	TRBJ1-1	CATSRGYIEAFF	TGTGCCACCAGCAGAGGTTATATTGAAGCTTTCTTT
-	TRBV7-2	TRBJ1-2	CASTMSLEIYGYTF	TGTGCCAGCACCATGTCCCTTGAGATTTATGGCTACACCTTC
-	TRBV30	TRBJ1-5	CAWSVSRGGNNQPQHF	TGTGCCTGGAGTGTATCAAGGGGTGGGAACAATCAGCCCCAGCATTTT
-	TRBV29-1	TRBJ2-5	CSVRFLETQYF	TGCAGCGTCAGGTTTTTGGAGACCCAGTACTTC
-	TRBV15	TRBJ2-7	CATSSDLSSEQYF	TGTGCCACCAGCAGTGACTTGTCATCCGAGCAGTACTTC
-	TRBV11-2	TRBJ1-1	CASSSDYPVRRAEAFF	TGTGCCAGCAGCTCCGACTATCCAGTACGTAGGGCTGAAGCTTTCTTT
TRBD1	TRBV10-3	TRBJ1-2	CAISEGQVLRYGYTF	TGTGCCATCAGTGAGGGACAGGTTCTACGATATGGCTACACCTTC
-	TRBV7-9	TRBJ1-2	CASSLDSYYGYTF	TGTGCCAGCAGCTTAGACAGCTACTATGGCTACACCTTC
-	TRBV7-2	TRBJ1-5	CASRPPHPGQPQHF	TGTGCCAGTAGACCCCCCCACCCCGGGCAGCCCCAGCATTTT
-	TRBV14	TRBJ1-1	CASSPPGRGTTEAFF	TGTGCCAGCAGCCCGCCCGGCAGGGGTACGACTGAAGCTTTCTTT
-	TRBV11-1	TRBJ2-7	CASPPFRDTYEQYF	TGTGCCAGCCCCCCATTCCGGGACACCTACGAGCAGTACTTC
TRBD2	TRBV5-1	TRBJ2-5	CASSLSGGKETQYF	TGCGCCAGCAGCTTAAGCGGGGGTAAAGAGACCCAGTACTTC
TRBD1	TRBV5-1	TRBJ2-5	CASSRTGGNSETQYF	TGCGCCAGCAGCCGGACAGGGGGCAATTCGGAGACCCAGTACTTC
-	TRBV5-4	TRBJ2-1	CASSLGGLDSYNEQFF	TGTGCCAGCAGCTTGGGAGGACTGGACTCCTACAATGAGCAGTTCTTC
-	TRBV19	TRBJ1-1	CASNLAGLNTEAFF	TGTGCCAGTAACCTGGCCGGGTTGAACACTGAAGCTTTCTTT
-	TRBV4-3	TRBJ2-7	CASSQEQEGSYEQYF	TGCGCCAGCAGCCAAGAGCAGGAAGGAAGCTACGAGCAGTACTTC
TRBD2	TRBV28	TRBJ2-4	CASSISGGAFLYF	TGTGCCAGCAGTATTAGCGGGGGGGCGTTTCTGTACTTC
TRBD2	TRBV30	TRBJ2-5	CAGGGVQETQYF	TGTGCCGGCGGGGGAGTTCAAGAGACCCAGTACTTC
TRBD1	TRBV28	TRBJ1-4	CASSLETGAEKLFF	TGTGCCAGCAGTTTGGAGACAGGGGCTGAAAAACTGTTTTTT
TRBD2	TRBV7-2	TRBJ2-7	CASSGLAGGAYEQYF	TGTGCCAGCAGCGGACTAGCGGGGGGCGCCTACGAGCAGTACTTC
TRBD1	TRBV29-1	TRBJ2-7	CSVGGQGDYEQYF	TGCAGCGTTGGGGGACAGGGGGACTACGAGCAGTACTTC
TRBD1	TRBV18	TRBJ2-5	CASAPSRQGARETQYF	TGTGCCAGCGCCCCCTCCCGGCAGGGGGCGCGGGAGACCCAGTACTTC
-	TRBV11-2	TRBJ2-3	CASSSWTATDTQYF	TGTGCCAGCAGCTCCTGGACAGCCACAGATACGCAGTATTTT
TRBD2	TRBV30	TRBJ2-7	CAWSELAGGLAGYEQYF	TGTGCCTGGAGCGAACTAGCGGGGGGCCTGGCGGGGTACGAGCAGTACTTC
-	TRBV21-1	TRBJ1-1	CASSKALRMDTEAFF	TGTGCCAGCAGCAAAGCGCTTAGAATGGACACTGAAGCTTTCTTT
-	TRBV10-3	TRBJ2-7	CAISELYEQYF	TGTGCCATCAGTGAGCTGTACGAGCAGTACTTC
-	TRBV4-3	TRBJ1-1	CASSQDFRDTEAFF	TGCGCCAGCAGCCAAGATTTCAGGGACACTGAAGCTTTCTTT
TRBD2	TRBV5-1	TRBJ2-1	CASSLGPGLQSEQFF	TGCGCCAGCAGCTTGGGGCCGGGACTACAAAGTGAGCAGTTCTTC
-	TRBV5-6	TRBJ1-1	CASSQYTEAFF	TGTGCCAGCAGCCAATACACTGAAGCTTTCTTT